Each of the 3 T cell receptor beta chains below was sequenced from the same sample in a study of tissue T cells after allogeneic stem cell transplantation. Clones were read by immunoSEQ multiplex PCR, and TCRdb kept only the in-frame ones, dropping some. Of about 9,100 clones in the sample, more than 55% were seen once. Source: tissue from the jejunum, taken at autopsy. These receptors all stem from a female donor of 60 years or more with lung cancer.

For this clone: A clone one base away is much larger, so this may be a read error. Because the CDR3's place on the DNA is in doubt, the DNA is left out and the CDR3 is given as listed by TCRdb. J is TRBJ1-2 and V is TRBV9. The germline CDR1 and CDR2 sequences are SGDLS and YYNGEE. Both ends counted, the CDR3 spans 15 residues. This CDR3 is CASSVGPGTNYGYAF.

V usage is TRBV29-1 and J usage is TRBJ2-5; 9 positions match TRBD2. Trimming took 4 bases from V and 7 from J; bases not matched to a gene: 7. The germline gives CDR1 SQVTM, CDR2 ANQGSEA. This CDR3 is 13 amino acids long. The CDR3 bases are TGCAGCGTTGTGATAGCGGGGGCGGGGACCCAGTACTTC. Protein product: CSVVIAGAGTQYF.

This clone was observed a handful of times. V usage is TRBV15 and J usage is TRBJ1-5, with 8 positions matching TRBD1. The CDR3 consists of 14 residues. V shed 5 bases, J shed 6 bases, and the junction held 6 bases outside the gene matches. Germline CDR1 reads LNHNV; CDR2 reads YYDKDF (reference sequence). The CDR3, as DNA: TGTGCCACCAGCGTCAGGGGGCACGGTCAGCCCCAGCATTTT. This translates into CATSVRGHGQPQHF.